In this sample, the clone carrying this T cell receptor (beta chain) turned up many times. Germline CDR1 reads MNHEY; CDR2 reads SMNVEV (reference sequence). V lost 5 bases to trimming and J lost 5 bases; unmatched junction nucleotides: 9. This CDR3 has 16 amino acids. MiXCR was run by TCRdb on the 5' RACE reads, yielding one entry per CDR3 protein. This sample yields 240,000 or so distinct CDR3 sequences, of which roughly 13% are seen a single time; around 4% belongs to the top ten. The record originates from a study of identical twins. Another study also made use of these data, one on yellow fever vaccine responses in identical twins.

The gene calls are TRBV27 and TRBJ1-2, with 12 bases fitting TRBD1. Input material: memory (CD45RO+) T cells sorted from blood. The sequence was collected from a woman aged 18-29 years in good health. CDR3 sequence: CASSASPGQGAYGYTF. The CDR3 DNA sequence: TGTGCCAGCAGTGCGTCACCGGGACAGGGGGCTTATGGCTACACCTTC.